Each of the 32 T cell receptor beta chains below was sequenced from the same sample in a study of Ad26.COV2.S vaccination and SARS-CoV-2 variants. TCRdb's table, derived via immunoSEQ multiplex PCR, lists solely in-frame clones and lacks some. The table lists 300,000 to 400,000 clones, less than 90% of them singletons. Treatment in this sample: around 19 received Ad26.COV2.S at low or high dose, single or two shots; 5 received placebo; per-sample allocation not given. It was on day 63 after the first vaccine or placebo injection that samples were taken. Material: peripheral blood, obtained in a trial of Ad26.COV2.S vaccine versus placebo. All receptors derive from a person between 18 and 65 years old who received the Ad26.COV2.S COVID-19 vaccine or a placebo.

CDR3: CASSLRFGLKDEQYF. The CDR3 DNA sequence: TGTGCCAGCAGCTTAAGATTCGGACTGAAGGACGAGCAGTACTTC. J is TRBJ2-7 and V is TRBV7-9, with D maybe TRBD2 (5 bases). The CDR3 extends over 15 amino acids. Germline values: CDR1 SEHNR, CDR2 FQNEAQ (reference sequence). V dropped 2 bases and J dropped 5 bases, with 16 bases sitting between them.

The chain uses TRBV7-3 and TRBJ1-4; D perhaps matches TRBD1 (5 bases). Trimming shortened V by 3 bases and J by 3 bases, and 20 bases separated the two germline ends. This CDR3 spans 18 amino acids. Germline V gene lookup returns CDR1 SGHTA and CDR2 FQGTGA. The CDR3 sequence: CASSLGRQNRAANEKLFF. CDR3 sequence (DNA): TGTGCCAGCAGCTTGGGGCGGCAAAATAGGGCGGCTAATGAAAAACTGTTTTTT.

The rearrangement links TRBV20-1 to TRBJ1-1; 7 bases agree with TRBD1. This CDR3 spans 10 amino acids. Germline V gene sequence: CDR1 DFQATT, CDR2 SNEGSKA (reference sequence). CDR3 sequence: CRPGGTEAFF. DNA of the CDR3: TGCAGGCCAGGGGGGACTGAAGCTTTCTTT.

The gene calls are TRBV7-3 and TRBJ2-5; D not certain. The V and J ends lost 5 bases and 5 bases respectively, with 9 bases between them. The CDR3 sequence is 12 residues long. In germline, CDR1 is SGHTA, CDR2 FQGTGA. The CDR3 loop is CASSQSWETQYF. In DNA, the CDR3 is TGTGCCAGCAGCCAATCTTGGGAGACCCAGTACTTC.

The rearrangement uses TRBV5-1 and TRBJ1-4; 11 bases are shared with TRBD1. This CDR3 is 14 amino acids long. The germline V gene encodes CDR1 SGHRS and CDR2 YFSETQ. V dropped 4 bases and J dropped 7; count of bases not matched to a gene: 3. CDR3: CASSQDRGLEKLFF. The CDR3 bases are TGCGCCAGCAGCCAGGACAGGGGGCTTGAAAAACTGTTTTTT. Complete variable domain (other parts from reference TRBV5-1 and TRBJ1-4): KAGVTQTPRYLIKTRGQQVTLSCSPISGHRSVSWYQQTPGQGLQFLFEYFSETQRNKGNFPGRFSGRQFSNSRSEMNVSTLELGDSALYLCASSQDRGLEKLFFGSGTQLSVL.

This chain links TRBV30 with TRBJ1-1, with D possibly TRBD1 on 6 matching bases. V shed 1 base and J shed 5 bases, with 17 bases lying between them. Germline assignment: CDR1 GTSNPN and CDR2 SVGIG (reference sequence). The length of the CDR3 is 15 residues. CDR3 loop: CAWSGFGGGGTEAFF. CDR3 in DNA: TGTGCCTGGAGTGGGTTTGGAGGGGGGGGAACTGAAGCTTTCTTT.

V usage is TRBV4-2 and J usage is TRBJ2-2; no firm D call. V was cut by 5 bases and J by 7 bases, with 20 bases left in between. Germline V gene data show CDR1 as LGHNA and CDR2 as YNFKEQ. The CDR3 spans 16 residues. CDR3 loop: CASSSQTGDKGGELFF. In DNA, the CDR3 is TGTGCCAGCAGCTCACAGACGGGCGATAAGGGCGGGGAGCTGTTTTTT.

This chain connects TRBV6-2 or TRBV6-3 to TRBJ2-7; no reliable D call. Germline CDR1 reads MNHEY; CDR2 reads SVGEGT. CDR3 length equals 12 residues. Trimming removed 2 bases from V and 1 base from J, with 3 bases in between. The CDR3 nucleotides read TGTGCCAGCAGTTACGCGTCCTACGAGCAGTACTTC. This codes for CASSYASYEQYF.

This clone was observed once. Here the CDR3 reads CAWIRPPYEQYF. The CDR3 DNA reads TGTGCCTGGATCAGACCTCCCTACGAGCAGTACTTC. This chain uses TRBV30 with TRBJ2-7; D not resolved. The CDR3 sequence is 12 residues long. The ends were cut back, 4 bases at V and 2 bases at J, with 9 bases in the middle. CDR1 and CDR2 (germline): GTSNPN, SVGIG (reference sequence).

The chain links TRBV7-9 to TRBJ2-5, with a tentative D call TRBD2 (5 bases). This CDR3 has 15 residues. V was shortened by 6 bases and J by 5 bases, with 19 bases between the two germline ends. Germline loops: CDR1 SEHNR, CDR2 FQNEAQ (reference sequence). The CDR3 protein is CASSSYTRGRETQYF. The CDR3 DNA sequence: TGTGCCAGCAGTTCTTACACACGGGGAAGGGAGACCCAGTACTTC.

J is TRBJ2-3 and V is TRBV6-5; D is perhaps TRBD1 (5 bases). The CDR3 extends over 15 amino acids. Trimming removed 6 bases at V and 0 bases at J, with 13 bases between. Germline V CDR1 and CDR2: MNHEY, SVGAGI. The chain's CDR3 is CASSDSFTSTDTQYF. CDR3 coding DNA: TGTGCCAGCAGCGACAGTTTTACTAGCACAGATACGCAGTATTTT.

The chain couples TRBV30 to TRBJ2-1, with D tentatively TRBD2 (6 bases). The CDR3 spans 15 residues. Germline-derived CDR1 and CDR2 are GTSNPN and SVGIG (reference sequence). V shed 4 bases and J shed 1 base, with 14 bases lying between them. The CDR3 DNA follows: TGTGCCTGGATAGGATTAGCGGATTCCTACAATGAGCAGTTCTTC. Protein: CAWIGLADSYNEQFF.

The gene calls are TRBV7-9 and TRBJ1-1, with unresolved D. V shed 1 base and J shed 5 bases, with 11 bases lying between them. Germline CDR1 reads SEHNR; CDR2 reads FQNEAQ (reference sequence). The CDR3 has 14 amino acids. Here the CDR3 DNA reads TGTGCCAGCAGCTTAGTTGGACTTGATACTGAAGCTTTCTTT. It translates to CASSLVGLDTEAFF.

The chain joins TRBV24-1 to TRBJ2-1, with D unclear. The germline V and J ends were trimmed by 0 bases and 7 bases, with 3 bases remaining between them. Germline CDR1 reads KGHDR; CDR2 reads SFDVKD. This CDR3 contains 12 residues. CDR3 sequence: CATSDLNNEQFF. CDR3 sequence (DNA): TGTGCCACCAGTGATTTGAATAATGAGCAGTTCTTC.

Concerning this clone itself: Other DNA sequences in this sample translate to the same CDR3. The chain links TRBV9 to TRBJ2-3; D unresolved. Germline V lookup: CDR1 SGDLS, CDR2 YYNGEE. The CDR3 runs 12 residues. Trimming pared 2 bases from V and 2 bases from J, leaving 3 bases between. The CDR3 reads CASSVDTDTQYF. The CDR3 coding sequence is TGTGCCAGCAGCGTGGACACAGATACGCAGTATTTT.

The V gene is TRBV29-1, the J gene TRBJ1-1; D ambiguous. The length of the CDR3 is 11 residues. Between the trimmed V and J ends, which lost 4 bases and 5 bases, there was a span of 8 bases. The germline gives CDR1 SQVTM, CDR2 ANQGSEA. This CDR3 reads CSVVGQTEAFF. For the CDR3, the DNA is TGCAGCGTTGTGGGTCAGACTGAAGCTTTCTTT.

The V and J genes are TRBV3-1 (or the pseudogene TRBV3-2) and TRBJ2-2; D not certain. V was cut by 3 bases and J by 6 bases, with 5 bases left in between. This CDR3 is 12 amino acids long. Looked up from germline, CDR1 is LGHDT and CDR2 is YNNKEL (reference sequence). CDR3 residues: CASSHLSGELFF. The CDR3 DNA is TGTGCCAGCAGCCATTTGTCCGGGGAGCTGTTTTTT.

The chain recombines TRBV2 with TRBJ1-2; no clear D gene. Trimming removed 6 bases at V and 4 bases at J, with 9 bases between. The germline CDR1 and CDR2 sequences are SNHLY and FYNNEI. CDR3 length equals 12 residues. This CDR3 is CASRGPVYGYTF. The CDR3 coding sequence is TGTGCCAGCAGAGGGCCAGTCTATGGCTACACCTTC.

The chain carries TRBV5-1 and TRBJ1-1, with 7 bases matching TRBD1. V shed 1 base, J shed 4 bases, and the junction held 7 bases outside the gene matches. Per germline, CDR1 SGHRS and CDR2 YFSETQ. CDR3 length: 15 amino acids. CDR3 protein: CASSLSRGLATEAFF. The CDR3 DNA follows: TGCGCCAGCAGCTTGTCCAGGGGGTTGGCCACTGAAGCTTTCTTT.

V usage is TRBV6-5 and J usage is TRBJ1-2; maybe TRBD1 (6 bases). The CDR3 spans 14 residues. Germline V gene data show CDR1 as MNHEY and CDR2 as SVGAGI. The V gene lost 5 bases and the J gene lost 4 bases, with 14 bases spanning the gap. The CDR3 DNA is TGTGCCAGCAGTATTAACGGGGGCCCCTATGGCTACACCTTC. Translated: CASSINGGPYGYTF.

The J gene is TRBJ1-4, the V gene TRBV21-1. TRBV21-1 is termed a pseudogene. The CDR3 totals 14 residues. In DNA, the CDR3 is TGTGCCAGCAGCAAAGCGTGGATATATGAAAAACTGTTTTTT. Translated: CASSKAWIYEKLFF.

The chain uses TRBV18 and TRBJ1-2, with a possible D match to TRBD1 (5 bases). The CDR3 is made up of 15 amino acids. CDR1 and CDR2 from the germline V gene are KGHSH and LQKENI. V lost 4 bases and J 2 bases, leaving 14 bases between the germline ends. The CDR3 nucleotides read TGTGCCAGCTCACACTTCGACAGAGCCAACTATGGCTACACCTTC. It specifies CASSHFDRANYGYTF.

The rearrangement links TRBV9 to TRBJ1-1; D is uncertain. Germline CDR1 SGDLS, CDR2 YYNGEE. V was pared by 0 bases and J by 3 bases, with 6 bases between. The length of the CDR3 is 13 residues. The CDR3 sequence is CASSVGRDTEAFF. DNA of the CDR3: TGTGCCAGCAGCGTAGGGAGAGACACTGAAGCTTTCTTT. The full variable domain, completed using reference TRBV9 and TRBJ1-1, is DSGVTQTPKHLITATGQRVTLRCSPRSGDLSVYWYQQSLDQGLQFLIQYYNGEERAKGNILERFSAQQFPDLHSELNLSSLELGDSALYFCASSVGRDTEAFFGQGTRLTVV.

This clone was seen once. The chain has TRBV15 and TRBJ1-1; D is possibly TRBD1 (5 bases). The CDR3 runs to 15 residues. The ends were cut back, 0 bases at V and 6 bases at J, with 14 bases in the middle. Germline CDR1 LNHNV, CDR2 YYDKDF (reference sequence). CDR3 protein: CATSRDLKRGPEAFF. CDR3 sequence (DNA): TGTGCCACCAGCAGAGACCTAAAAAGGGGACCTGAAGCTTTCTTT.

The chain recombines TRBV7-9 with TRBJ2-1; D is unresolved. V dropped 1 base and J dropped 8 bases, with 12 bases sitting between them. The germline gives CDR1 SEHNR, CDR2 FQNEAQ (reference sequence). This CDR3 is 14 amino acids long. This chain's CDR3 is CASSLVLVLDEQFF. In DNA form, the CDR3 reads TGTGCCAGCAGCTTAGTCCTAGTTCTCGATGAGCAGTTCTTC.

CDR3 residues: CASSYPTERSPFGQYF. The CDR3 DNA reads TGTGCCAGCAGTTACCCGACGGAAAGGTCCCCCTTTGGGCAGTACTTC. This sequence joins TRBV6-6 and TRBJ2-7, with no clear D. The CDR3 loop spans 16 amino acids. Trimming took off 2 bases at V and 9 bases at J, with 23 bases between the two ends. The germline gives CDR1 MNHNY, CDR2 SVGAGI (reference sequence).

This chain joins TRBV15 and TRBJ2-1; 10 nucleotides line up with TRBD2. The V gene end was trimmed by 3 bases and the J gene end by 6 bases; junction bases not matched to a gene: 5. This CDR3 region has 15 residues. Germline values: CDR1 LNHNV, CDR2 YYDKDF (reference sequence). In DNA form, the CDR3 reads TGTGCCACCAGCAGGAGGACTAGCGGAATCAATGAGCAGTTCTTC. Its protein is CATSRRTSGINEQFF. Based on the CDR3 plus reference TRBV15 and TRBJ2-1, the full variable domain is DAMVIQNPRYQVTQFGKPVTLSCSQTLNHNVMYWYQQKSSQAPKLLFHYYDKDFNNEADTPDNFQSRRPNTSFCFLDIRSPGLGDTAMYLCATSRRTSGINEQFFGPGTRLTVL.

The V and J genes are TRBV28 and TRBJ2-3; D is unclear. The V and J ends lost 3 bases and 0 bases respectively, with 10 bases between them. The CDR3 is 15 residues long. CDR1 and CDR2 (germline): MDHEN, SYDVKM. The CDR3 DNA reads as TGTGCCAGCAGTTTCTTGGCAGCTAGCACAGATACGCAGTATTTT. Translated: CASSFLAASTDTQYF.

This rearrangement joins TRBV18 to TRBJ1-5; D perhaps matches TRBD1 (5 bases). This CDR3 comprises 14 residues. Germline V gene data show CDR1 as KGHSH and CDR2 as LQKENI. V was trimmed by 6 bases and J by 0 bases, leaving 9 bases between them. CDR3 sequence: CASSRGISNQPQHF. As DNA, the CDR3 is TGTGCCAGCTCGCGGGGGATTAGCAATCAGCCCCAGCATTTT.

J is TRBJ2-5 and V is TRBV5-8; weak D call: TRBD1 (5 bases). CDR3 size: 15 residues. The V end lost 3 bases, the J end lost 4 bases, and 16 bases lay between the germline ends. CDR1 is SGHTS, CDR2 YDEGEE, per germline. This CDR3 reads CASSSGRVGRETQYF. In nucleotides, the CDR3 is TGTGCCAGCAGCTCTGGCAGGGTGGGTCGAGAGACCCAGTACTTC.

V is TRBV5-1 and J is TRBJ2-5; 7 bases are shared with TRBD1. Unmatched junction bases numbered 16, after V lost 2 bases and J lost 9 bases. Germline V lookup: CDR1 SGHRS, CDR2 YFSETQ. The CDR3 has 16 amino acids. DNA of the CDR3: TGCGCCAGCAGCTTACCGTTGACAGGGCCCAACGGGGCCCAGTACTTC. Protein: CASSLPLTGPNGAQYF. Variable domain in full (rest from reference TRBV5-1 and TRBJ2-5): KAGVTQTPRYLIKTRGQQVTLSCSPISGHRSVSWYQQTPGQGLQFLFEYFSETQRNKGNFPGRFSGRQFSNSRSEMNVSTLELGDSALYLCASSLPLTGPNGAQYFGPGTRLLVL.

This clone was seen a handful of times. The V call is TRBV28, the J call TRBJ2-1; 11 bases are a match to TRBD2. CDR3 length: 16 amino acids. V was pared by 3 bases and J by 7 bases, with 8 bases of the junction left unmatched. Germline CDR1 MDHEN, CDR2 SYDVKM. In DNA form, the CDR3 reads TGTGCCAGCAGTTTCCCTAGCGGGAGGTTCGAGAATGAGCAGTTCTTC. Amino acid sequence: CASSFPSGRFENEQFF.